These 5 T cell receptor beta chains originate from one sample sequenced in a study of patients and donors after allogeneic stem cell transplantation. Via MiXCR, TCRdb re-called the RT-PCR reads, giving one row per CDR3 protein. The repertoire holds approximately 220,000 distinct CDR3 sequences, with 35% to 45% as singletons. The sample taken for sequencing was blood, either unsorted or a sorted T cell fraction (not recorded which). The receptor source for this set is a human donor who was either an allogeneic HSCT recipient or a stem cell or donor lymphocyte infusion donor (not recorded which). It is not recorded whose cells these are; they may come from a transplant donor.

This chain joins TRBV7-3 and TRBJ1-1, with D uncertain. The CDR3 is made up of 14 amino acids. Germline CDR1 reads SGHTA; CDR2 reads FQGTGA. V was cut by 4 bases and J by 6 bases, with 15 bases left in between. CDR3 sequence (DNA): TGTGCCAGCAGCTCGTCGTTGAGTGGGGCTGAAGCTTTCTTT. Encoded protein: CASSSSLSGAEAFF. The complete variable domain, with remaining parts taken from reference TRBV7-3 and TRBJ1-1, reads GAGVSQTPSNKVTEKGKYVELRCDPISGHTALYWYRQSLGQGPEFLIYFQGTGAADDSGLPNDRFFAVRPEGSVSTLKIQRTERGDSAVYLCASSSSLSGAEAFFGQGTRLTVV.

The rearrangement uses TRBV12-3 or TRBV12-4 and TRBJ2-4; TRBD1 is a possible D gene (5 bases). The CDR3 consists of 15 residues. Trimming removed 3 bases from V and 0 bases from J, with 9 bases in between. CDR3 bases: TGTGCCAGCAGTTTGGCAGGGATAGCCAAAAACATTCAGTACTTC. It encodes CASSLAGIAKNIQYF.

This clonotype came up a few times. The chain uses TRBV20-1 and TRBJ2-1; 10 nucleotides align to TRBD1. Unmatched junction bases numbered 6, after V lost 1 base and J lost 3 bases. Germline CDR1 and CDR2: DFQATT and SNEGSKA (reference sequence). The CDR3 is made up of 16 amino acids. The CDR3 DNA is TGCAGTGCTAGAGCCCAGGGACAGGGGTTCTACAATGAGCAGTTCTTC. Translated: CSARAQGQGFYNEQFF.

The V call is TRBV29-1, the J call TRBJ2-2; 11 nucleotides agree with TRBD1. The ends lost 7 bases at V and 5 bases at J; junction bases unmatched: 6. Germline loops: CDR1 SQVTM, CDR2 ANQGSEA. The CDR3 runs 14 residues. CDR3 bases: TGCAGCGCCGGACAGGGGGCCGTAACCGGGGAGCTGTTTTTT. Translating gives CSAGQGAVTGELFF.

The chain employs TRBV9 and TRBJ1-1; 9 positions match TRBD1. The CDR3 is made up of 16 amino acids. V lost 0 bases to trimming and J lost 0 bases; unmatched junction nucleotides: 3. Germline assignment: CDR1 SGDLS and CDR2 YYNGEE. The CDR3 region is CASSVGTGALNTEAFF. CDR3 DNA sequence: TGTGCCAGCAGCGTAGGGACAGGGGCTTTGAACACTGAAGCTTTCTTT.